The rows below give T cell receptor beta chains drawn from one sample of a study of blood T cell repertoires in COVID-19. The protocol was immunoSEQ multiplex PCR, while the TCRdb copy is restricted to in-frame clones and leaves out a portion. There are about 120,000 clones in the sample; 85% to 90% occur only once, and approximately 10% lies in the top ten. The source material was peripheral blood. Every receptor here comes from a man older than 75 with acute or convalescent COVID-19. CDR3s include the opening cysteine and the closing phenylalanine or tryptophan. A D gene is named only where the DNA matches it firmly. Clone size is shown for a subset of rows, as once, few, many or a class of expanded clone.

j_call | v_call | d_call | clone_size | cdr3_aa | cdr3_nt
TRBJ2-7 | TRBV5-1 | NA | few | CASSWKQLSYEQYF | TGCGCCAGCAGCTGGAAACAGCTCTCCTACGAGCAGTACTTC
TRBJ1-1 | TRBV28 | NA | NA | CASSSPAGLLNTEAFF | TGTGCCAGCTCCTCGCCCGCCGGACTGCTGAACACTGAAGCTTTCTTT
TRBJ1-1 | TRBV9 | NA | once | CASTRGPGTEAFF | TGTGCCAGCACCCGCGGACCAGGGACTGAAGCTTTCTTT
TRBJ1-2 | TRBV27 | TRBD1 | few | CASRDRVNYGYTF | TGTGCCAGCAGGGACAGGGTTAACTATGGCTACACCTTC
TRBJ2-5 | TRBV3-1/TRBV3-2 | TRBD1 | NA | CASSRGDRGLQETQYF | TGTGCCAGCAGCCGCGGGGACAGGGGGCTCCAAGAGACCCAGTACTTC
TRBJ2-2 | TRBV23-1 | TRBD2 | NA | CASSQLAGVYTGKLFF | TGCGCCAGCAGTCAACTAGCGGGAGTGTACACCGGGAAGCTGTTTTTT
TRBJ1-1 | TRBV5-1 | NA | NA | CASSVMGLKGWDTEAFF | TGCGCCAGCAGCGTGATGGGACTTAAAGGTTGGGACACTGAAGCTTTCTTT
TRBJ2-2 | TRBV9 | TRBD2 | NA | CASSYTSGTDTGELFF | TGTGCCAGCAGCTATACTAGCGGGACCGACACCGGGGAGCTGTTTTTT
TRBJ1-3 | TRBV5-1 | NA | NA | CASSLAGSSGNTIYF | TGCGCCAGCAGCTTGGCAGGGTCCTCTGGAAACACCATATATTTT
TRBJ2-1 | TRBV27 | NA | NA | CASSHTGSSYNEQFF | TGTGCCAGCAGCCACACAGGGAGCTCCTACAATGAGCAGTTCTTC
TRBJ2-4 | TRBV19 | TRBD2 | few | CASSMFRPGGAKNIQYF | TGTGCCAGTAGTATGTTTAGGCCGGGGGGAGCCAAAAACATTCAGTACTTC
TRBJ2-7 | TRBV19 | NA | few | CASSLGTGAGYEQYF | NA
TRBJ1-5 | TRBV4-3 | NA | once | CASSQGLGRDQPQHF | TGCGCCAGCAGCCAAGGATTGGGCAGGGATCAGCCCCAGCATTTT
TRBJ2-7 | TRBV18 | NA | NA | CASSPLMGSGPYF | TGTGCCAGCTCACCACTTATGGGGTCAGGGCCGTACTTC
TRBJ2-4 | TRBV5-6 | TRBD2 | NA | CASSLVTSGGGNIQYF | TGTGCCAGCAGCTTGGTGACTAGCGGGGGAGGTAACATTCAGTACTTC
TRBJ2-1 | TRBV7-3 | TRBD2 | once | CASSPTGTSRGRDNEQFF | TGTGCCAGCAGTCCTACCGGGACGTCAAGAGGGAGGGACAATGAGCAGTTCTTC
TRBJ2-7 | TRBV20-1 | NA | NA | CSASGWPKAREQYF | TGCAGTGCTAGTGGCTGGCCAAAAGCCAGGGAGCAGTACTTC
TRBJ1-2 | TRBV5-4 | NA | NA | CASSAAATGSYGYTF | TGTGCCAGCAGCGCCGCGGCGACAGGTTCCTATGGCTACACCTTC
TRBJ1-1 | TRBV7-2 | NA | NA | CASSFRVSNTEAFF | TGTGCCAGCAGCTTCAGGGTTTCTAACACTGAAGCTTTCTTT
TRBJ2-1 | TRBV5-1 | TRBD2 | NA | CASSITRLAGDYNEQFF | TGCGCCAGCAGCATAACGCGACTAGCGGGGGATTACAATGAGCAGTTCTTC
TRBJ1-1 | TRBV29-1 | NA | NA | CSVIDRSEAFF | TGCAGCGTTATTGACAGATCTGAAGCTTTCTTT
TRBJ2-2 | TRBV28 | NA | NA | CASVRVTGELFF | TGTGCCAGCGTCCGAGTTACCGGGGAGCTGTTTTTT
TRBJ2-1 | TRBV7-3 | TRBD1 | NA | CASSATGTGYNEQFF | TGTGCCAGCAGCGCCACCGGGACAGGGTACAATGAGCAGTTCTTC
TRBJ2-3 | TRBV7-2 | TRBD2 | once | CASSPHGTSVADTQYF | TGTGCCAGCAGCCCCCACGGGACTAGCGTTGCAGATACGCAGTATTTT
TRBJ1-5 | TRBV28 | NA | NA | CASSRDIGNQPQHF | TGTGCCAGCAGTCGGGACATAGGAAATCAGCCCCAGCATTTT
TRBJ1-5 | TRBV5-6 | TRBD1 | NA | CASSLGPGQGADQPQHF | TGTGCCAGCAGCTTGGGGCCGGGACAGGGGGCTGATCAGCCCCAGCATTTT
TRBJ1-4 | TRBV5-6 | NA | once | CASSLGMGAQGEKLFF | TGTGCCAGCAGCTTGGGGATGGGGGCGCAAGGGGAAAAACTGTTTTTT
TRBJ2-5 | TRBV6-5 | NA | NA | CASSSRQEETQYF | TGTGCCAGCAGTTCAAGACAGGAGGAGACCCAGTACTTC
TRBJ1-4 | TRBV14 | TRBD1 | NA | CASSRPTGGNEKLFF | TGTGCCAGCAGCCGCCCGACAGGGGGAAATGAAAAACTGTTTTTT
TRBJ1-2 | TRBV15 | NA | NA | CATSRSGTAVNYGYTF | TGTGCCACCAGCAGAAGCGGAACAGCCGTTAACTATGGCTACACCTTC
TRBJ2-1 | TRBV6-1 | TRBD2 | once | CASSEYRGGSYNEQFF | TGTGCCAGCAGTGAGTATCGGGGAGGGTCCTACAATGAGCAGTTCTTC
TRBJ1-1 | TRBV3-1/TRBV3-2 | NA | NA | CASSQGTSFDTEAFF | TGTGCCAGCAGCCAAGGAACGAGTTTTGACACTGAAGCTTTCTTT
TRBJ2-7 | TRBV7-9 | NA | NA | CASSLGAGSYEQYF | TGTGCCAGCAGCTTAGGAGCTGGTTCCTACGAGCAGTACTTC
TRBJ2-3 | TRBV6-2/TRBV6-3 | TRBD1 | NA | CASSRQGATDTQYF | TGTGCCAGCAGTAGACAGGGGGCTACAGATACGCAGTATTTT
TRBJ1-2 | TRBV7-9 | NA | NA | CASSLVYRVNYGYTF | TGTGCCAGCAGCTTAGTCTACAGGGTTAACTATGGCTACACCTTC
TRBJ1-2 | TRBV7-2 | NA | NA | CASSFSDGYTF | TGTGCCAGCAGTTTTAGCGATGGCTACACCTTC
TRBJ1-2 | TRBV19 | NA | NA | CASGLGNYGYTF | TGTGCCAGTGGACTTGGGAACTATGGCTACACCTTC
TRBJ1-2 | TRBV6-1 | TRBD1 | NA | CASSEDRGRHGYTF | TGTGCCAGCAGTGAAGACAGGGGGCGTCATGGCTACACCTTC
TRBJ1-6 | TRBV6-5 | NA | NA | CASRAPGRGLSLHF | TGTGCCAGCAGGGCCCCGGGGAGGGGTCTTTCCCTCCACTTT
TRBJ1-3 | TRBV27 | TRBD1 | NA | CASSRDRGSSGNTIYF | TGTGCCAGCAGCCGGGACAGGGGATCATCTGGAAACACCATATATTTT
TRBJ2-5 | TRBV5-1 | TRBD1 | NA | CASSTRTGSAETQYF | TGCGCCAGCAGCACGAGGACAGGGAGTGCGGAGACCCAGTACTTC
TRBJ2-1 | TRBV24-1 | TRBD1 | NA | CATSPPDRDNEQFF | TGTGCCACCAGTCCCCCCGACAGGGACAATGAGCAGTTCTTC
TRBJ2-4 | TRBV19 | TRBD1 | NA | CASSTGRQGQAKNIQYF | TGTGCCAGTAGTACAGGGAGACAGGGTCAAGCCAAAAACATTCAGTACTTC
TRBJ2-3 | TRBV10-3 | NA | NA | CAISESTADTQYF | TGTGCCATCAGTGAGTCGACAGCAGATACGCAGTATTTT
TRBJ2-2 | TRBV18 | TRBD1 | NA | CASSPGTGVNTGELFF | TGTGCCAGCTCACCAGGGACAGGGGTGAACACCGGGGAGCTGTTTTTT
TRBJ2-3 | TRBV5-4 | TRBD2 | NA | CASSGTGTSGGTTDTQYF | TGTGCCAGCAGCGGAACCGGGACTAGCGGGGGGACCACAGATACGCAGTATTTT
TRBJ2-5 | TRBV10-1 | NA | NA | CASSESGTGKQETQYF | TGCGCCAGCAGTGAGTCTGGTACAGGGAAGCAAGAGACCCAGTACTTC
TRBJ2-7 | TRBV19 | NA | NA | CASSIGPSSQKKPEQYF | TGTGCCAGTAGTATTGGGCCTAGCAGTCAGAAGAAGCCCGAGCAGTACTTC
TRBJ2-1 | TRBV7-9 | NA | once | CASSPAGLARNEQFF | TGTGCCAGCAGCCCCGCCGGCCTAGCTCGCAATGAGCAGTTCTTC
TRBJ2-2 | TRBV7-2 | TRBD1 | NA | CASSPRQGANGELFF | TGTGCCAGCAGCCCACGACAGGGGGCAAACGGGGAGCTGTTTTTT
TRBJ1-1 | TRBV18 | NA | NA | CASSPRGMENTEAFF | TGTGCCAGCTCACCAAGGGGGATGGAGAACACTGAAGCTTTCTTT
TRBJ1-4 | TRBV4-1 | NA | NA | CASSQDLGALEKLFF | TGCGCCAGCAGCCAAGATTTGGGGGCACTTGAAAAACTGTTTTTT
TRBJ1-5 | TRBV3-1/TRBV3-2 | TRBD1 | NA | CASSRTGGRGSNQPQHF | TGTGCCAGCAGCCGAACAGGGGGCAGAGGAAGCAATCAGCCCCAGCATTTT
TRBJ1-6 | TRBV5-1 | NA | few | CASRGRDNNNSPLHF | TGCGCCAGCAGGGGTAGGGACAACAATAATTCACCCCTCCACTTT
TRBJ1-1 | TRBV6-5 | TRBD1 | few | CASTGTGRTDTEAFF | TGTGCCAGCACCGGGACAGGGAGAACGGACACTGAAGCTTTCTTT
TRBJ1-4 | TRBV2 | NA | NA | CASTPQGGEKLFF | TGTGCCAGCACCCCCCAGGGCGGTGAAAAACTGTTTTTT